This paragraph covers one T cell receptor beta chain sequence. As yet, its antigen is unknown. The germline V and J ends were trimmed by 3 bases and 8 bases, with 11 bases remaining between them. Looked up from germline, CDR1 is KGHSH and CDR2 is LQKENI. The length of the CDR3 is 13 residues. The record originates from a study of T cell responses to AZD1222 COVID-19 vaccine. Study-level findings and limits: Nearly half of spike-specific TCRs reportedly target unmutated variant regions. Following two doses of AZD1222, Spike-specific TCR breadth and depth rose.

Using immunoSEQ multiplex PCR, the repertoire was profiled, and TCRdb retains in-frame clones only, with some absent. The table has fewer than 250,000 clones, roughly 92% seen once. The material was peripheral blood, obtained on day 0 of AZD1222 vaccination. This TCR was sampled from an adult in good health. The chain is built from TRBV18 and TRBJ1-3; D unclear. The CDR3 DNA sequence: TGTGCCAGCTCACCCCGTCCGGCGGACACCATATATTTT. This translates into CASSPRPADTIYF.